These 9 T cell receptor beta chains originate from one sample sequenced in a study of Graves' ophthalmopathy and Graves' hyperthyroidism. Investigators amplified TCR beta CDR3 regions from RNA transcripts. Second-round multiplex PCR came after first-round RT-PCR with HTBI primers. TCRdb reprocessed the multiplex PCR reads with MiXCR, giving one entry per CDR3 protein. The table includes about 740,000 distinct CDR3 sequences, 35% to 50% detected once. The sample taken for sequencing was peripheral blood. The source of these receptors is an adult man with Graves' ophthalmopathy.

This clonotype was seen more than once but under ten times. This rearrangement joins TRBV7-9 to TRBJ2-2; 8 bases align to TRBD1. Germline V lookup: CDR1 SEHNR, CDR2 FQNEAQ (reference sequence). Germline trimming cut 2 bases from V and 6 bases from J; bases unmatched to any gene: 2. The CDR3 loop spans 14 amino acids. CDR3 region: CASSLRQGSGELFF. In DNA form, the CDR3 reads TGTGCCAGCAGCTTAAGACAGGGGTCCGGGGAGCTGTTTTTT.

Many counts were recorded for this clonotype. The V and J genes are TRBV12-3 or TRBV12-4 and TRBJ1-5; no clear D gene. This CDR3 is built from 12 residues. V lost 3 bases and J 6 bases, leaving 6 bases between the germline ends. The CDR3 DNA is TGTGCCAGCAGTTTGCGTTTTCAGCCCCAGCATTTT. It is translated as CASSLRFQPQHF.

The CDR3 here is CASEDRGELFF. The CDR3 bases are TGTGCCAGCGAGGACAGGGGGGAGCTGTTTTTT. J is TRBJ2-2 and V is TRBV25-1, with TRBD1 identical over 7 bases. V lost 8 bases and J lost 8; bases outside the gene matches: 2. The CDR3 spans 11 residues. CDR1 is MGHDK and CDR2 is SYGVNS in the germline V gene.

The table lists this clonotype with a few counts. V is TRBV20-1 and J is TRBJ1-5, with TRBD1 matching over 7 bases. J gave up 6 bases and V 5 bases, and 22 bases lay outside the gene matches. This CDR3 comprises 18 residues. The germline V gene has CDR1 DFQATT and CDR2 SNEGSKA (reference sequence). CDR3 protein: CSALGGGTDPLIGQPQHF. The CDR3 region has the DNA TGCAGTGCTCTCGGGGGGGGGACAGATCCTCTTATCGGTCAGCCCCAGCATTTT.

There are many counts of this clonotype. V and J are TRBV10-2 and TRBJ1-1; D is perhaps TRBD1 (6 bases). The germline gives CDR1 WSHSY, CDR2 SAAADI. This CDR3 has 16 residues. V was trimmed by 7 bases and J by 1 base, leaving 19 bases between them. The CDR3 DNA is TGCGCCAGCACCACAGGGCGAAGGGGAGCGAACACTGAAGCTTTCTTT. Encoded protein: CASTTGRRGANTEAFF.

This chain connects TRBV6-1 to TRBJ1-2; 8 bases match TRBD1. This CDR3 is built from 11 residues. The germline gives CDR1 MNHNS, CDR2 SASEGT. Trimming took 11 bases from V and 6 from J; bases not matched to a gene: 5. CDR3 coding DNA: TGTGCCGACAGGGGCTTTGATGGCTACACCTTC. Protein product: CADRGFDGYTF.

The chain is built from TRBV5-1 and TRBJ1-2; 11 bases map to TRBD1. With 4 bases clipped from V and 2 bases from J, the junction kept 4 bases outside the gene matches. The CDR3 has 15 amino acids. Germline V lookup: CDR1 SGHRS, CDR2 YFSETQ. The CDR3 nucleotides are TGCGCCAGCAGCGCCGGGACAGGGGGAAACTATGGCTACACCTTC. This sequence encodes CASSAGTGGNYGYTF.

The chain recombines TRBV5-1 with TRBJ2-7; the D gene is possibly TRBD1 (5 bases). Trimming took 4 bases from V and 1 from J, leaving 12 bases between them. Per germline, CDR1 SGHRS and CDR2 YFSETQ. The CDR3 totals 14 residues. CDR3 loop: CASSPDRQSYEQYF. CDR3 nucleotides: TGCGCCAGCAGCCCTGACAGACAATCCTACGAGCAGTACTTC.

The chain joins TRBV6-5 to TRBJ2-7, with 7 bases matching TRBD1. With 2 bases clipped from V and 1 base from J, the junction kept 2 bases outside the gene matches. The CDR3 has 14 amino acids. Germline values: CDR1 MNHEY, CDR2 SVGAGI. CDR3 coding DNA: TGTGCCAGCAGTTACGGGACAGCTTCCTACGAGCAGTACTTC. Translating gives CASSYGTASYEQYF.